These 32 T cell receptor beta chains were sequenced from one sample in a study of cytomegalovirus exposure and HLA in healthy donors. Researchers ran the PCR with 60 Vbeta and 13 Jbeta primers. Here immunoSEQ multiplex PCR was the method, and the copy in TCRdb shows in-frame clones only, minus some. The sample lists around 150,000 clones; around 79% were seen once. The sample comprised PBMCs. The receptor set was obtained from a male donor in good health and CMV-seronegative.

This chain joins TRBV6-5 and TRBJ1-2; the D gene is possibly TRBD1 (6 bases). The CDR3 runs 14 residues. With 4 bases removed from V and 2 bases from J, the gap between germline ends came to 11 bases. The germline V gene has CDR1 MNHEY and CDR2 SVGAGI. DNA for the CDR3: TGTGCCAGCAGTTCATCAGGGGTCAACTATGGCTACACCTTC. As protein: CASSSSGVNYGYTF.

This clone has only a few counts. This chain joins TRBV9 and TRBJ2-3, with 11 bases matching TRBD2. The V and J ends lost 6 bases and 6 bases, in that order; junction bases with no gene match: 9. The CDR3 covers 15 residues. From germline, CDR1 is SGDLS and CDR2 YYNGEE. The CDR3 DNA is TGTGCCAGCACATTAGCGGGAGGGTCCGGGGATACGCAGTATTTT. Translating gives CASTLAGGSGDTQYF. Combining the CDR3 with reference TRBV9 and TRBJ2-3 gives the whole variable domain DSGVTQTPKHLITATGQRVTLRCSPRSGDLSVYWYQQSLDQGLQFLIQYYNGEERAKGNILERFSAQQFPDLHSELNLSSLELGDSALYFCASTLAGGSGDTQYFGPGTRLTVL.

The rearrangement uses TRBV6-4 and TRBJ2-5; no reliable D call. Germline V lookup: CDR1 MRHNA, CDR2 SNTAGT. The ends were cut back, 3 bases at V and 0 bases at J, with 8 bases in the middle. The CDR3 covers 14 residues. The CDR3 region is CASSEQSNQETQYF. The DNA for the CDR3 is TGTGCCAGCAGTGAACAGAGCAACCAAGAGACCCAGTACTTC.

Only one count was recorded for this clone. The chain recombines TRBV5-4 with TRBJ2-5; D possibly corresponds to TRBD1 (5 bases). This CDR3 region has 16 residues. Per the germline V gene, CDR1 is SGHNT and CDR2 is YYREEE (reference sequence). Between the trimmed V and J ends, which lost 2 bases and 2 bases, there was a span of 16 bases. This chain's CDR3 is CASSFLGQEIQETQYF. As DNA, the CDR3 is TGTGCCAGCAGCTTCTTGGGGCAGGAGATACAAGAGACCCAGTACTTC.

The chain is built from TRBV19 and TRBJ2-7; 7 bases are a match to TRBD2. This CDR3 is 13 amino acids long. CDR1 is LNHDA, CDR2 SQIVND, per germline (reference sequence). V was clipped by 4 bases and J by 5 bases; unmatched bases: 5. In DNA, the CDR3 is TGTGCCAGTAGTAATAGCGGGCGCGACGAGCAGTACTTC. It translates to CASSNSGRDEQYF.

This chain joins TRBV5-6 and TRBJ1-5; unclear D gene. V shed 2 bases and J shed 6 bases, with 6 bases lying between them. The CDR3 runs 12 residues. Per germline, CDR1 SGHDT and CDR2 YYEEEE. CDR3 loop: CASSFGIQPQHF. The CDR3 DNA sequence: TGTGCCAGCAGCTTCGGGATTCAGCCCCAGCATTTT.

The chain has TRBV6-5 and TRBJ1-1; D gene uncertain. In germline, CDR1 is MNHEY, CDR2 SVGAGI. V was trimmed by 7 bases and J by 1 base, leaving 16 bases between them. CDR3 length: 15 amino acids. The DNA of the CDR3 is TGTGCCAGCACCCCTGAGCCCGGGTGGAACACTGAAGCTTTCTTT. The encoded protein is CASTPEPGWNTEAFF.

The chain combines TRBV4-3 with TRBJ2-2; 9 bases are shared with TRBD2. V was pared by 1 base and J by 2 bases, with 5 bases of the junction left unmatched. The CDR3 contains 17 residues. The germline V gene encodes CDR1 LGHNA and CDR2 YSLEER. For the CDR3, the DNA is TGCGCCAGCAGCCAAGTTCTAGCGGGGTTCAACACCGGGGAGCTGTTTTTT. Encoded protein: CASSQVLAGFNTGELFF.

This chain connects TRBV2 to TRBJ1-3; D gene ambiguous. The CDR3 contains 16 residues. From germline, CDR1 is SNHLY and CDR2 FYNNEI. V gave up 5 bases and J gave up 4 bases, with 18 bases separating them. The chain's CDR3 is CASSIAGPREGNTIYF. The CDR3 coding sequence is TGTGCCAGCAGTATCGCCGGGCCACGGGAGGGAAACACCATATATTTT. The full variable domain, in which reference TRBV2 and TRBJ1-3 provide the parts outside the CDR3, is EPEVTQTPSHQVTQMGQEVILRCVPISNHLYFYWYRQILGQKVEFLVSFYNNEISEKSEIFDDQFSVERPDGSNFTLKIRSTKLEDSAMYFCASSIAGPREGNTIYFGEGSWLTVV.

The chain joins TRBV6-5 to TRBJ1-5; D gene ambiguous. V was cut by 5 bases and J by 3 bases, with 14 bases left in between. The CDR3 consists of 15 residues. The germline V gene encodes CDR1 MNHEY and CDR2 SVGAGI. The CDR3 nucleotides are TGTGCCAGCAGTCCTCTGGAGGACTACAATCAGCCCCAGCATTTT. Translated, it gives CASSPLEDYNQPQHF.

V usage is TRBV7-6 and J usage is TRBJ2-7, with a tentative D call TRBD1 (6 bases). V was pared by 2 bases and J by 2 bases, with 16 bases between. This CDR3 is built from 16 residues. Germline V gene lookup returns CDR1 SGHVS and CDR2 FNYEAQ. CDR3 protein: CASSLTLPGQPYEQYF. CDR3 nucleotides: TGTGCCAGCAGCTTAACGTTGCCAGGACAGCCCTACGAGCAGTACTTC.

The V and J genes are TRBV6-1 and TRBJ1-4; TRBD1 is a possible D gene (6 bases). The germline V gene has CDR1 MNHNS and CDR2 SASEGT. Trimming took 0 bases from V and 3 from J, leaving 11 bases between them. The CDR3 is 16 amino acids. CDR3 residues: CASSEARGAANEKLFF. As DNA, the CDR3 is TGTGCCAGCAGTGAAGCGCGGGGGGCCGCTAATGAAAAACTGTTTTTT.

The chain has TRBV19 and TRBJ1-1; 9 bases agree with TRBD1. Germline CDR1 LNHDA, CDR2 SQIVND (reference sequence). V shed 3 bases and J 0 bases; nucleotides not matched to a gene: 17. This CDR3 region has 20 residues. CDR3 protein: CASSIPGSLIGTGMNTEAFF. In nucleotides, the CDR3 is TGTGCCAGTAGTATCCCGGGGTCCCTCATCGGGACAGGGATGAACACTGAAGCTTTCTTT.

About this clone itself: One end of the junction fails to match germline, which may point to a read error. The genes are TRBV19 and TRBJ2-5, with 11 bases matching TRBD1. This CDR3 region has 15 residues. Per the germline V gene, CDR1 is LNHDA and CDR2 is SQIVND (reference sequence). The CDR3 nucleotides are TGTCCCAGTAGGGAGCGGACAGGGGGCAGGGAGACCCAGTACTTC. Translated: CPSRERTGGRETQYF.

The V gene is TRBV9, the J gene TRBJ2-1; the D gene is possibly TRBD2 (6 bases). The CDR3 has 15 residues. V lost 0 bases and J lost 2, with 9 bases in between. Germline CDR1 SGDLS, CDR2 YYNGEE. CDR3 DNA sequence: TGTGCCAGCAGCGTAGGTGGCGGGGCCTACAATGAGCAGTTCTTC. It specifies CASSVGGGAYNEQFF. The full variable domain, completed using reference TRBV9 and TRBJ2-1, is DSGVTQTPKHLITATGQRVTLRCSPRSGDLSVYWYQQSLDQGLQFLIQYYNGEERAKGNILERFSAQQFPDLHSELNLSSLELGDSALYFCASSVGGGAYNEQFFGPGTRLTVL.

The chain carries TRBV4-3 and TRBJ2-1; 7 bases agree with TRBD1. Germline V gene sequence: CDR1 LGHNA, CDR2 YSLEER. V shed 6 bases and J 0 bases; nucleotides not matched to a gene: 8. The CDR3 is 16 residues long. CDR3 residues: CASSTGAQSSYNEQFF. CDR3 DNA: TGCGCCAGCAGTACAGGGGCCCAAAGCTCCTACAATGAGCAGTTCTTC.

The V call is TRBV4-3, the J call TRBJ2-3, with 8 bases identical to TRBD2. The length of the CDR3 is 14 residues. Germline trimming cut 4 bases from V and 5 bases from J; bases unmatched to any gene: 5. Germline loops: CDR1 LGHNA, CDR2 YSLEER. CDR3: CASSRGLAGDTQYF. The CDR3 DNA reads as TGCGCCAGCAGCCGCGGACTAGCTGGAGATACGCAGTATTTT.

This clone appeared a few times. The chain couples TRBV5-1 to TRBJ1-1; D is unclear. The CDR3 consists of 14 residues. V was trimmed by 4 bases and J by 1 base, leaving 11 bases between them. The germline V gene has CDR1 SGHRS and CDR2 YFSETQ. The CDR3 nucleotides read TGCGCCAGCAGCGCGGACGGGAGGAACACTGAAGCTTTCTTT. Its translation is CASSADGRNTEAFF.

This chain links TRBV19 with TRBJ1-6; TRBD1 is a possible D gene (6 bases). The germline gives CDR1 LNHDA, CDR2 SQIVND (reference sequence). The CDR3 has 16 residues. V lost 6 bases and J 9 bases, leaving 21 bases between the germline ends. CDR3 amino acids: CASSRGASAVASPLHF. In DNA, the CDR3 is TGTGCCAGTAGCCGGGGGGCGAGTGCGGTGGCTTCACCCCTCCACTTT.

The chain couples TRBV5-1 to TRBJ2-7; 11 bases are shared with TRBD2. J was trimmed by 4 bases and V by 4 bases; bases with no gene match: 7. Germline CDR1 reads SGHRS; CDR2 reads YFSETQ. The length of the CDR3 is 15 residues. CDR3 sequence reads: CASSPGTSGRYEQYF. The CDR3 DNA is TGCGCCAGCAGCCCGGGGACTAGCGGACGGTACGAGCAGTACTTC.

A single count supports this clone. The genes are TRBV7-2 and TRBJ2-2; TRBD1 aligns across 9 bases. The CDR3 consists of 15 residues. Germline V gene sequence: CDR1 SGHTA, CDR2 FQGNSA. The junction had 6 bases not matched to a gene; V was cut back by 5 bases and J by 5 bases. DNA for the CDR3: TGTGCCAGCAGCCAAGTGGGACAGGGAACCGGGGAGCTGTTTTTT. It codes for CASSQVGQGTGELFF.

Remarks on this clone: This same CDR3 is encoded by further DNA sequences in the sample. The J gene is TRBJ1-1, the V gene TRBV6-5, with no clear D. Germline CDR1 reads MNHEY; CDR2 reads SVGAGI. This CDR3 has 12 amino acids. V was trimmed by 6 bases and J by 1 base, leaving 6 bases between them. The CDR3 DNA follows: TGTGCCAGCAGCAGGCAGAACACTGAAGCTTTCTTT. It codes for CASSRQNTEAFF.

This clone has just one count. Here the CDR3 DNA reads TGTGCCAGCGACCAGCTAGCGGGAGAGCCCCAACAGCAGTTCTTC. Translated: CASDQLAGEPQQQFF. The rearrangement joins TRBV6-1 to TRBJ2-1, with 10 bases identical to TRBD2. The CDR3 spans 15 residues. Trimming removed 8 bases from V and 11 bases from J; junction bases left unmatched: 15. Germline values: CDR1 MNHNS, CDR2 SASEGT.

The gene calls are TRBV2 and TRBJ2-2, with 7 nucleotides matching TRBD2. This CDR3 is 14 amino acids long. V gave up 7 bases and J gave up 6 bases; unmatched junction bases: 8. The germline V gene encodes CDR1 SNHLY and CDR2 FYNNEI. CDR3 protein: CASTPRGRAGELFF. In nucleotides, the CDR3 is TGTGCCAGCACCCCACGGGGGAGGGCCGGGGAGCTGTTTTTT.

DNA of the CDR3: TGTGCCAGCAGCCCACTAATACCAGGGGGCGGGGGAGCTTTCTTT. Encoded protein: CASSPLIPGGGGAFF. The genes are TRBV7-8 and TRBJ1-1; 8 bases align to TRBD1. Germline V gene data show CDR1 as SGHVS and CDR2 as FQNEAQ. Unmatched junction bases numbered 15, after V lost 5 bases and J lost 10 bases. This CDR3 is 15 amino acids long.

The chain employs TRBV5-1 and TRBJ1-1, with D uncertain. Deletions cut 0 bases from V and 1 base from J, with 19 bases between. Germline CDR1 and CDR2: SGHRS and YFSETQ. The CDR3 runs 18 residues. The CDR3 DNA is TGCGCCAGCAGCTTGGACTTGTCCCCGGGATTAAAGAACACTGAAGCTTTCTTT. Encoded protein: CASSLDLSPGLKNTEAFF.

The rearrangement uses TRBV15 and TRBJ1-1; the D gene is possibly TRBD1 (5 bases). Germline V gene sequence: CDR1 LNHNV, CDR2 YYDKDF (reference sequence). V was shortened by 0 bases and J by 3 bases, with 14 bases between the two germline ends. The CDR3 contains 16 residues. The CDR3 here is CATSRESPRVDTEAFF. In DNA form, the CDR3 reads TGTGCCACCAGCAGAGAATCACCCAGGGTGGACACTGAAGCTTTCTTT.

V usage is TRBV25-1 and J usage is TRBJ2-1; 10 bases agree with TRBD1. The CDR3 contains 15 residues. CDR1 and CDR2 from the germline V gene are MGHDK and SYGVNS. Trimming at V came to 8 bases and at J to 0 bases, leaving 4 bases not matched to a gene. The CDR3: CASSTGGLSYNEQFF. The CDR3 coding sequence is TGTGCCAGCTCGACAGGGGGCCTCTCCTACAATGAGCAGTTCTTC.

This chain uses TRBV7-9 with TRBJ2-7; tentatively, D is TRBD1 (6 bases). Trimming took 5 bases from V and 2 from J, leaving 16 bases between them. The CDR3 is 15 amino acids. CDR1 is SEHNR, CDR2 FQNEAQ, per germline (reference sequence). The CDR3 region has the DNA TGTGCCAGCAGCCATCGGGACATTCAACCCTACGAGCAGTACTTC. Amino acids: CASSHRDIQPYEQYF.

This clone was detected a few times. The V and J genes are TRBV7-6 and TRBJ1-4; no reliable D call. The germline CDR1 and CDR2 sequences are SGHVS and FNYEAQ. V shed 1 base and J shed 7 bases, with 13 bases lying between them. This CDR3 comprises 15 residues. CDR3 sequence (DNA): TGTGCCAGCAGCTTAGTTTCGGTCGCTACTGAAAAACTGTTTTTT. Translating gives CASSLVSVATEKLFF.

This clone was detected once. The CDR3 loop is CASSRAGGFEQFF. CDR3 nucleotide sequence: TGTGCCAGCAGCCGAGCGGGAGGGTTTGAGCAGTTCTTC. V is TRBV7-3 and J is TRBJ2-1; 10 bases agree with TRBD2. The CDR3 is 13 residues long. V lost 5 bases to trimming and J lost 9 bases; unmatched junction nucleotides: 4. Germline CDR1 is SGHTA and CDR2 is FQGTGA.

V gene TRBV7-9 combines with J gene TRBJ1-6; possibly TRBD1 for D (6 bases). The CDR3 consists of 13 residues. Trimming took off 0 bases at V and 14 bases at J, with 11 bases between the two ends. Looked up from germline, CDR1 is SEHNR and CDR2 is FQNEAQ (reference sequence). The CDR3 DNA sequence: TGTGCCAGCAGCTTAGCCCAGGGACAATCCCTCCACTTT. Amino acids: CASSLAQGQSLHF.